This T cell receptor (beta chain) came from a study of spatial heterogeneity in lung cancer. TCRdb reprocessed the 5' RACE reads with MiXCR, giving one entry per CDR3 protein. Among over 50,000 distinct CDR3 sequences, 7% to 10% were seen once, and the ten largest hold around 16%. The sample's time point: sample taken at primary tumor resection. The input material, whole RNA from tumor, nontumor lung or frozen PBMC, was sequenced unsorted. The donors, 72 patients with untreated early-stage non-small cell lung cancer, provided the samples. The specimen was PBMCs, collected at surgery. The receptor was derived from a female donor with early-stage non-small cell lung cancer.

The CDR3 DNA sequence: TGTGCCAGCAGGCTCCCGGGGTCAGATACGCAGTATTTT. Protein sequence: CASRLPGSDTQYF. This chain uses TRBV12-3 or TRBV12-4 with TRBJ2-3; possible D gene TRBD2, 5 bases. The CDR3 contains 13 residues. Deletions cut 6 bases from V and 4 bases from J, with 11 bases between.